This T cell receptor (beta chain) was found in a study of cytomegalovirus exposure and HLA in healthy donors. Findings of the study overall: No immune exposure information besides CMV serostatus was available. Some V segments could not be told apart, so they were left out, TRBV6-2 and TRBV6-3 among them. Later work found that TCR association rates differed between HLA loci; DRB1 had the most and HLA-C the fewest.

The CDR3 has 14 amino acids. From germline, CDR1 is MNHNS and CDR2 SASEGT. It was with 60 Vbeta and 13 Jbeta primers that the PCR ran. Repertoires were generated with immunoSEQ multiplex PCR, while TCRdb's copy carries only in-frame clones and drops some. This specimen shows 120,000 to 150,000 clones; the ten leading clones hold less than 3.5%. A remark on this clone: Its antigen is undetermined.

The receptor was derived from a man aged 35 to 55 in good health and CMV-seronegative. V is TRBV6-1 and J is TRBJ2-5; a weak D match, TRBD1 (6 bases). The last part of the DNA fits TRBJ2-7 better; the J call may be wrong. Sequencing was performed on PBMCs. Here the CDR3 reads CASSDRGVTYEQYF. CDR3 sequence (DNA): TGTGCCAGCAGTGACAGGGGAGTGACCTACGAGCAGTACTTC.